The following is a TCR beta chain sequence with its context. Its antigen is currently not known. Base qualities were left out, and no much larger clone turns up one base away. The sample originates from a study of cytomegalovirus exposure and HLA in healthy donors (dated by TCRdb to the late 2010s). About the investigation overall: An earlier analysis of some 550 of the donors reported 250 to 300 Gb of sequence data and 117 million unique TCR beta sequences from about 200 million T cells. An earlier analysis of 500 to 750 of the donors applied high-throughput TCR beta sequencing to assess whether each TCR beta V gene segment acted as functional or pseudogenic. Alongside the repertoire data, information on donor age, sex, ethnicity and CMV serostatus was compiled. The aim of the study was to test whether cataloging public T cell receptors could identify signatures of past pathogen exposure. All discovery cohort repertoires had been generated on a single sequencing platform. The T cell repertoires of around 730 subjects were profiled by immunosequencing and related to cytomegalovirus serostatus. Among 300 to 450 genotyped donors of the cohort, an average of approximately 250,000 unique TCR beta nucleotide sequences were sequenced per donor, 15% to 20% of them non-productive. A later genetic analysis used genome-wide SNP genotypes for about three fifths of the roughly 700 donors, treating that subset as a discovery cohort. The genetic ancestry cluster associated with self-reported Caucasian donors included about four fifths of the 398 genotyped donors. A handful of DR-DQ haplotypes were handled as single units for association and clustering because linkage in the cohort was strong. In a later analysis, previously published TCR beta repertoires from 550 to 700 donors were re-analyzed and high-resolution HLA genotyping was added so that TCR occurrence patterns could be studied. Rather than using new phenotypic data, the later analysis identified candidate immune exposures from TCR beta sequences and from how often those sequences occurred across donors. The study combined high-throughput TCR immunosequencing, statistical association of individual TCRs with disease status, and machine learning to predict cytomegalovirus infection status. About 300 gigabases of sequencing data and around 88 million unique TCR sequences made up an early release that covered under 750 HLA-typed donors. The number of typed donors differed by locus: about 629-630 for A, B, C, DRB1 and DQB1; 500 to 550 for DQA1; 600 to 610 for DPA1; and around 490 for DPB1. Along with the roughly 670-subject first cohort, a separate validation cohort of over 90 different subjects was used. HLA typing covered class I and class II loci at four-digit resolution. The study at large found these results: Because HLA typing was unavailable for some donors at each locus, only the typed subset was used in association tests. The cohort was sequenced for TCR beta chains only, and without alpha or paired-chain data the features that could be detected were limited. A group of highly shared sequence variants was considered likely to be a technical artifact of the sequencing pipeline. Some IMGT-functional V segments, including TRBV6-2 and TRBV6-3, could not be distinguished by the 87-base-pair reads and were therefore excluded. For the cohort, immune exposure information was limited to CMV serostatus. Cytomegalovirus status was reported to be diagnosed by the classifier with high specificity and sensitivity in both the original and validation cohorts. Presence/absence analyses assumed roughly uniform sequencing depth across donors, an assumption that may not hold. A later analysis found that TCR association rates varied across HLA loci, with DRB1 alleles showing the most associated TCRs and HLA-C alleles the fewest. When HLA alleles, especially DR and DQ, strongly co-occurred, attributing TCR associations to individual alleles was difficult. Compared with the approximately 700-donor mean, donors in an Asian-associated ancestry cluster had fewer N-insertions in productive TCRs, according to a later genetic analysis. In an earlier analysis of about 550 of the donors, most TCR beta V segments were observed in productive rearrangements about 90% or about 30% of the time, broadly matching IMGT annotations. A further reported finding was that TCR beta sequences accurately predicted the HLA-A and HLA-B alleles for most subjects in the first cohort. According to a later analysis, most CMV-associated TCR beta chains appeared to be HLA-restricted, and the HLA associations seemed to be driven largely by CMV exposure. Correlated functional status among segregating V segments might be attributable to linkage disequilibrium, but an unknown experimental factor could not be ruled out. Most TCR sequences were observed very rarely across donors, whereas some public TCRs were present in many individuals. In vitro tests confirmed that a few of the cytomegalovirus-associated TCR beta chains recognize cytomegalovirus antigens. In a later analysis, HLA-associated TCR beta chains showed more clonal expansion and lower generation probabilities than non-associated chains that were equally common. A later genetic analysis associated a missense DCLRE1C variant with V-gene and J-gene trimming of TCR beta chains, and an independent cohort replicated the association. According to a later analysis, parvovirus B19, influenza, CMV and Epstein-Barr virus appeared linked to several top co-occurrence clusters. Because counts were too low, more than 15 rarely observed V segments, including chromosome 9 orphons, were left out of the earlier analysis of 587 of the donors. Specific HLA alleles were associated with roughly 17,000 TCR beta sequences at a false discovery rate of 0.05 in a later analysis. The study gave a list of 150 to 200 TCR beta chains associated with cytomegalovirus. According to the authors, the approach could potentially be generalized to other disease states and immunological phenotypes.

Via the germline V gene (reference sequence), CDR1 is GTSNPN and CDR2 SVGIG. Reading from cysteine to phenylalanine, the CDR3 counts 12 amino acids. This entry keeps only the CDR3 DNA: 36 bases, framed from base 1. The cohort consisted of some 670 healthy bone marrow donors. All cohort members were sampled while nominally healthy, although unrecorded immune exposures were likely present. The donor tested CMV seropositive and was one of the 289 seropositive cohort members. Every donor gave a peripheral blood sample, and the peripheral blood mononuclear cells from that sample were used for TCR beta sequencing. The Qiagen DNeasy Blood Extraction Kit was used to extract genomic DNA from the blood cell samples. To prepare the library, the immunoSEQ multiplex PCR assay was applied. The multiplex PCR relied on a mix of 60 forward primers for TCR Vbeta segments and 13 reverse primers for TCR Jbeta segments. Amplification of the CDR3 region of rearranged TCR beta genes was performed with a multiplex PCR assay on genomic DNA. On the Illumina HiSeq System, the amplified TCR beta libraries were sequenced as 87-base-pair reads. In the authors' own workflow: In a later analysis, approximately 74 million unique TCR beta chains were counted across the approximately 640 repertoires, and about 9.9 million of these chains were shared by at least two donors. A nearest-neighbor algorithm error-corrected the raw reads and collapsed the reads into unique sequences, merging closely related sequences to remove PCR and sequencing errors. CDR3 sequences were aligned to IMGT reference sequences to assign V, D and J gene segments. For a sequence to be retained, at least a six-nucleotide match to both a V gene segment and a J gene segment was required. Rearrangements were classified as productive when the CDR3 lacked stop codons and remained in frame with V and J, and all other rearrangements were classified as non-productive. CDR3 was defined by IMGT convention, running from the second conserved V-encoded cysteine to the conserved J-encoded phenylalanine. The earlier analysis of more than 450 of the donors excluded sequences that lacked an unambiguous match to a single V gene segment. An earlier analysis of a few hundred of the donors classified V segments as functional when productive rearrangements were above 56.7% and as segregating when the standard deviation between donors was above 5%. A statistical classification framework was developed to diagnose cytomegalovirus status using the catalog of TCR beta chain sequences. V and J gene assignment, in a later analysis, came from comparing TCR nucleotide sequences with IMGT/GENE-DB human TR gene sequences. The TCRdist pipeline was used in a later analysis to assign CDR3 sequences and most-parsimonious VDJ recombination scenarios. In a later analysis, every TCR beta chain was defined by the combination of its CDR3 amino acid sequence and its V-gene family, and reads without a unique V-gene family were dropped. As a way to deal with suspected cross-contamination and a sequencing artifact, a later analysis dropped approximately 590 nucleotide sequences that were highly shared and had low generation probability. In a later analysis, a clonal expansion index for each public chain was calculated from normalized within-repertoire ranks of inferred template counts. Generation probabilities in a later analysis came from a VDJ recombination model fitted to out-of-frame rearrangements, and those results were checked against IGoR. Hypergeometric tests were used in a later analysis to score TCR-TCR, TCR-HLA and TCR-CMV co-occurrence, with a repertoire-size bias correction applied to the TCR pairs. In a later analysis, false discovery rates were estimated by permuting HLA or CMV assignments 20 times. A later analysis grouped co-occurring TCRs with DBSCAN, adding TCRdist sequence similarity when clustering within HLA-allele-positive subsets. For co-occurrence clustering, repertoires with fewer than 30,000 or more than 120,000 public chains were excluded, along with five repertoires with anomalous nucleotide sharing. TCRdb provides this immuneACCESS table in a form limited to in-frame rearrangements. Some clones are lacking; in checked studies, under half of them reflect an unresolved V gene, and why the rest are absent is not known. Clonal size and the V and J genes are those of that table, whereas D and trimming came from the DNA. The table for this sample lists approximately 93,000 clones; approximately 64% of them were counted only once. Roughly 5.5% of the sample is in the top ten clones.

Material for sequencing was PBMCs. The sequence is built from TRBV30 and TRBJ1-3; TRBD1 matches 7 bases in the middle. This receptor was obtained from a boy aged 5-17 years in good health and CMV-seropositive. For the CDR3, the sequence is CGNRGTGNTIYF. The sequenced DNA is TGTGGAAACAGGGGAACTGGAAACACCATATATTTT.